The present T cell receptor (beta chain) was sequenced within a study of CD8+ T cells in alopecia areata. Investigators isolated RNA and reverse transcribed it into cDNA to act as the sequencing template. The table came from immunoSEQ multiplex PCR; TCRdb's copy has only in-frame clones and leaves some out. In the table there are about 130,000 clones, around three fifths of which are singletons. Germline V CDR1 and CDR2: SGHRS, YFSETQ. The V gene lost 4 bases and the J gene lost 8 bases, with 15 bases spanning the gap. The CDR3 loop spans 13 amino acids. Sequenced material: CD4+ T cells sorted from blood, taken at week 0. The chain recombines TRBV5-1 with TRBJ1-2; TRBD1 is a possible D gene (6 bases). This clonotype was obtained from a human donor with alopecia areata. The CDR3 DNA follows: TGCGCCAGCAGCCTCAACAGGGAAGACGGCTACACCTTC. Its translation is CASSLNREDGYTF.